The sequence of this T cell receptor beta chain was determined in a study of cytomegalovirus exposure and HLA in healthy donors. Points from the study as a whole: A classifier reportedly called cytomegalovirus status with high sensitivity and specificity. Listed as cytomegalovirus-associated were 150 to 200 TCR beta chains.

Here immunoSEQ multiplex PCR was the method, and the copy in TCRdb shows in-frame clones only, minus some. Of under 300,000 clones in the sample, roughly 85% were seen once. Remarks on this clone: Its antigen remains unknown.

CDR1 MGHRA and CDR2 YSYEKL come from the germline V gene. The V and J ends lost 0 bases and 2 bases respectively, with 10 bases between them. The CDR3 loop spans 15 amino acids. The clonotype was recovered from a woman between 18 and 29 years old in good health and CMV-seronegative. The J gene is TRBJ1-2, the V gene TRBV4-1, with D possibly being TRBD1 (6 bases). Sequenced input: PBMCs. Written as DNA, the CDR3 is TGCGCCAGCAGCCAAGATCCCACAGGGAACTATGGCTACACCTTC. Residues: CASSQDPTGNYGYTF.